These 12 T cell receptor beta chains originate from one sample sequenced in a study of response to subunit inactivated influenza vaccine. A single record per CDR3 protein comes from TCRdb applying MiXCR to the RT-PCR reads. Seen here are 180,000 or so distinct CDR3 sequences, about an eighth observed once, and the top ten hold over 25%. This sample also appeared in a second study, on T cells expressing NK-cell markers. That report adds: The authors generated TCR beta cDNA through 5'RACE template switching with UMIs.

The specimen comprised CD8+ T cells sorted from PBMCs, sampled less than 13 days after vaccination. These receptors originate from a man aged 50 or older who received an inactivated influenza vaccine.

A few counts support this clonotype. The chain employs TRBV12-3 or TRBV12-4 and TRBJ2-2; possibly TRBD2 for D (5 bases). The CDR3 is 12 residues long. Trimming removed 6 bases at V and 7 bases at J, with 9 bases between. The CDR3 DNA reads TGTGCCAGCAGCAGCGGCAGCGGGGAGCTGTTTTTT. Its protein product is CASSSGSGELFF.

The gene calls are TRBV5-5 and TRBJ2-2; D is unresolved. Germline V gene data show CDR1 as SGHKS and CDR2 as YYEKEE (reference sequence). V dropped 4 bases and J dropped 5 bases, with 9 bases sitting between them. There are 13 residues in the CDR3. The DNA for the CDR3 is TGTGCCAGCAGCCCGCTCCGGACCGGGGAGCTGTTTTTT. Translating gives CASSPLRTGELFF. Variable domain in full (rest from reference TRBV5-5 and TRBJ2-2): DAGVTQSPTHLIKTRGQQVTLRCSPISGHKSVSWYQQVLGQGPQFIFQYYEKEERGRGNFPDRFSARQFPNYSSELNVNALLLGDSALYLCASSPLRTGELFFGEGSRLTVL.

This clonotype has a handful of counts. This chain connects TRBV5-1 to TRBJ1-2; possible D gene TRBD1, 5 bases. The CDR3 has 12 amino acids. V lost 2 bases and J 5 bases, leaving 7 bases between the germline ends. The germline CDR1 and CDR2 sequences are SGHRS and YFSETQ. CDR3 protein: CASSFTGYGYTF. Here the CDR3 DNA reads TGCGCCAGCAGCTTTACAGGATATGGCTACACCTTC.

This chain connects TRBV19 to TRBJ2-2, with unresolved D. CDR3 length: 14 amino acids. V lost 1 base and J lost 4, with 7 bases in between. In germline, CDR1 is LNHDA, CDR2 SQIVND (reference sequence). As DNA, the CDR3 is TGTGCCAGTAGTATAGGGGTGGCCACCGGGGAGCTGTTTTTT. Translated: CASSIGVATGELFF.

This clonotype showed up many times. The chain couples TRBV12-3 or TRBV12-4 to TRBJ1-4; a possible D gene is TRBD1 (5 bases). This CDR3 region has 15 residues. V was cut by 2 bases and J by 6 bases, with 13 bases left in between. CDR3 DNA: TGTGCCAGCAGTTTATTTGGGGGTCCGGATGAAAAACTGTTTTTT. Amino acids: CASSLFGGPDEKLFF.

This clonotype was seen a few times. The genes are TRBV3-1 and TRBJ2-7; 9 positions match TRBD2. Germline V gene data show CDR1 as LGHDT and CDR2 as YNNKEL (reference sequence). The V segment lost 0 bases and the J segment 7 bases; nucleotides outside the gene matches: 7. This CDR3 comprises 15 residues. In DNA, the CDR3 is TGTGCCAGCAGCCAAGAGGGACTAGCTCCGGGAGAGCAGTACTTC. Translated, it gives CASSQEGLAPGEQYF.

This chain joins TRBV7-9 and TRBJ2-1; no clear D. CDR3 length: 12 residues. The germline V and J ends were trimmed by 4 bases and 9 bases, with 10 bases remaining between them. Germline V lookup: CDR1 SEHNR, CDR2 FQNEAQ (reference sequence). CDR3 coding DNA: TGTGCCAGCAGCTACTATACAGTTGAGCAGTTCTTC. It translates to CASSYYTVEQFF.

This sequence joins TRBV4-1 and TRBJ2-6, with TRBD2 matching over 12 bases. V lost 4 bases to trimming and J lost 3 bases; unmatched junction nucleotides: 4. The CDR3 covers 17 residues. Per the germline V gene, CDR1 is MGHRA and CDR2 is YSYEKL. For the CDR3, the DNA is TGCGCCAGCAGCCCTCGACTAGCGGGAGTTGGGGCCAACGTCCTGACTTTC. Its protein is CASSPRLAGVGANVLTF.

V and J are TRBV29-1 and TRBJ2-3; D is perhaps TRBD1 or TRBD2 (5 bases each). Germline CDR1 and CDR2: SQVTM and ANQGSEA. V lost 4 bases, J lost 6 bases, and 20 bases lay in between. The CDR3 sequence is 15 residues long. The CDR3 region has the DNA TGCAGCGTTGGTGGTGGGGGTTATGCCGTGGATACGCAGTATTTT. The encoded protein is CSVGGGGYAVDTQYF.

This clonotype has only a few counts. V and J are TRBV7-6 and TRBJ2-4, with a tentative D call TRBD2 (7 bases). V lost 5 bases, J lost 4 bases, and 21 bases lay in between. Germline V gene lookup returns CDR1 SGHVS and CDR2 FNYEAQ. There are 17 residues in the CDR3. CDR3 bases: TGTGCCAGCAGCCCAACCGCGGGGGCGGTCCCTAAAAACATTCAGTACTTC. Residues: CASSPTAGAVPKNIQYF. Full variable domain (outside the CDR3, taken from reference TRBV7-6 and TRBJ2-4): GAGVSQSPRYKVTKRGQDVALRCDPISGHVSLYWYRQALGQGPEFLTYFNYEAQQDKSGLPNDRFSAERPEGSISTLTIQRTEQRDSAMYRCASSPTAGAVPKNIQYFGAGTRLSVL.

This clonotype has just a few counts. The chain couples TRBV27 to TRBJ2-3, with D perhaps matching TRBD2 (7 bases). Germline V gives CDR1 MNHEY, CDR2 SMNVEV (reference sequence). This CDR3 region has 15 residues. V was cut by 5 bases and J by 4 bases, with 16 bases left in between. CDR3 amino acids: CASSTPGGGSDTQYF. The CDR3 DNA reads TGTGCCAGCAGTACCCCGGGGGGCGGCTCAGATACGCAGTATTTT.

This clonotype was picked up a small number of times. This sequence joins TRBV5-1 and TRBJ2-7, with TRBD2 as a possible D gene (6 bases). The germline gives CDR1 SGHRS, CDR2 YFSETQ. CDR3 length: 13 amino acids. V lost 2 bases and J lost 4, with 10 bases in between. CDR3 in amino acids: CASSFTGEYEQYF. Written as DNA, the CDR3 is TGCGCCAGCAGCTTCACGGGGGAATACGAGCAGTACTTC.